This TCR beta chain was captured by sequencing in a study of PD-1 blockade in classical Hodgkin lymphoma. Looking at the study overall: Nivolumab 3 mg/kg was given intravenously every 2 weeks. Points from the study as a whole: Among the patients, those starting nivolumab under 1 year after ASCT were excluded. In newly diagnosed patients, baseline TCR diversity was reportedly below that of healthy donors.

Regarding time point: cycle 4 day 1 (C4D1), after more than 5 weeks of nivolumab. Autologous stem cell transplantation was followed by relapse in every patient, and brentuximab vedotin exposure varied. Complete response, partial response or progressive disease constituted the best response categories observed. Profiled with immunoSEQ multiplex PCR; TCRdb holds only in-frame clones, not every one. The sample lists about 64,000 clones; about 89% were seen once. Germline CDR1 reads PRHDT; CDR2 reads FYEKMQ (reference sequence). The germline V and J ends were trimmed by 5 bases and 3 bases, with 11 bases remaining between them. This CDR3 comprises 13 residues. About this clone: No antigen is known for it.

The sequencing here drew on peripheral blood mononuclear cells (PBMCs), taken before the fourth cycle of nivolumab. The source of this sequence is a human donor with classical Hodgkin lymphoma. The rearrangement joins TRBV13 to TRBJ2-7; no firm D call. Here the CDR3 reads CASSHDLDYEQYF. CDR3 DNA: TGTGCCAGCAGCCACGATTTGGACTACGAGCAGTACTTC.